Presented here are 9 T cell receptor beta chains from one specimen sequenced in a study of OX40 agonist ivuxolimab in advanced cancers. Receptor libraries were prepared by the immunoSEQ multiplex PCR assay. As stored in TCRdb, this immuneACCESS dataset retains in-frame rearrangements with V and J assigned. A fraction of the clones does not appear; measured against another copy, unresolved V genes explain less than half of the discrepancy, and the remainder lacks a known reason. The sample table lists 43,000 or so clones, more than 75% of them with a count of one. Over 9% of the sample is held by the ten biggest clonotypes. Sequenced here: CD4+ or CD8+ T cells sorted from blood, sampled in a trial of the OX40 agonist ivuxolimab. Source of these receptors: an adult with an advanced solid tumor such as melanoma, head and neck, liver or kidney cancer.

The J gene is TRBJ1-1, the V gene TRBV7-8; D is undetermined. The germline V gene encodes CDR1 SGHVS and CDR2 FQNEAQ. Trimming left V 4 bases short and J 2 bases short, with 8 bases between. The CDR3 sequence is 13 residues long. Written as DNA, the CDR3 is TGTGCCAGCAGCTACGGAGTCAACACTGAAGCTTTCTTT. This sequence encodes CASSYGVNTEAFF.

The J gene is TRBJ2-3, the V gene TRBV5-5, with D possibly matching TRBD2 (6 bases). This CDR3 spans 14 amino acids. V lost 4 bases, J lost 5 bases, and 14 bases lay in between. Germline V gives CDR1 SGHKS, CDR2 YYEKEE (reference sequence). CDR3 nucleotide sequence: TGTGCCAGCAGCCCTCGGGACGGGGGAGATACGCAGTATTTT. Translation: CASSPRDGGDTQYF. Together with reference TRBV5-5 and TRBJ2-3, the CDR3 gives the full variable domain: DAGVTQSPTHLIKTRGQQVTLRCSPISGHKSVSWYQQVLGQGPQFIFQYYEKEERGRGNFPDRFSARQFPNYSSELNVNALLLGDSALYLCASSPRDGGDTQYFGPGTRLTVL.

The CDR3 nucleotides are TGTGCCAGCAGAAGCCGGGACAGACCAAAAGAGACCCAGTACTTC. This sequence encodes CASRSRDRPKETQYF. The chain employs TRBV6-5 and TRBJ2-5; 7 bases align to TRBD1. V shed 6 bases, J shed 3 bases, and the junction held 10 bases outside the gene matches. Looked up from germline, CDR1 is MNHEY and CDR2 is SVGAGI. The CDR3 sequence is 15 residues long.

The CDR3 DNA sequence: TGTGCCAGTAGAGACCCTGGGGATACGCAGTATTTT. Translation gives CASRDPGDTQYF. The V call is TRBV19, the J call TRBJ2-3; D remains ambiguous. The V gene's germline CDR1 is LNHDA and CDR2 SQIVND (reference sequence). With 6 bases removed from V and 6 bases from J, the gap between germline ends came to 10 bases. This CDR3 region has 12 residues.

This chain links TRBV28 with TRBJ2-7; 9 bases are a match to TRBD2. This CDR3 is 15 amino acids long. V lost 5 bases, J lost 0 bases, and 5 bases stayed unmatched. Germline loops: CDR1 MDHEN, CDR2 SYDVKM. CDR3 in amino acids: CASSVTSGFSYEQYF. Here the CDR3 DNA reads TGTGCCAGCAGTGTTACTAGCGGGTTCTCCTACGAGCAGTACTTC.

This sequence joins TRBV27 and TRBJ1-2; 7 bases are shared with TRBD1. Germline assignment: CDR1 MNHEY and CDR2 SMNVEV (reference sequence). The CDR3 length is 14 residues. Unmatched junction bases numbered 7, after V lost 5 bases and J lost 4 bases. This chain's CDR3 is CASSTTGDGYGYTF. CDR3 in DNA: TGTGCCAGCAGTACCACAGGGGATGGCTATGGCTACACCTTC.

J is TRBJ1-2 and V is TRBV28; 10 bases fit TRBD1. The CDR3 consists of 14 residues. Germline values: CDR1 MDHEN, CDR2 SYDVKM. The junction had 6 bases not matched to a gene; V was cut back by 5 bases and J by 6 bases. The CDR3 DNA sequence: TGTGCCAGCAGTCGGGACAGGGGCCACCATGGCTACACCTTC. Protein product: CASSRDRGHHGYTF.

With regard to this clone: A clone one base away is much larger, so this may be a read error. The sample holds other DNA sequences that translate to the same CDR3. The chain uses TRBV7-2 and TRBJ2-7; D is unclear. Trimming removed 5 bases from V and 0 bases from J, with 2 bases in between. Germline values: CDR1 SGHTA, CDR2 FQGNSA. This CDR3 has 11 residues. This CDR3 reads CASSPSYEQYF. The DNA for the CDR3 is TGTGCCAGCAGCCCCTCCTACGAGCAGTACTTC.

This clone was found once. The chain uses TRBV10-2 and TRBJ1-5; D unresolved. Germline-derived CDR1 and CDR2 are WSHSY and SAAADI. The CDR3 sequence is 11 residues long. Trimming removed 0 bases from V and 9 bases from J, with 3 bases in between. CDR3 bases: TGCGCCAGCAGTGAGTCCGGGCCCCAGCATTTT. It yields the protein CASSESGPQHF.